The sequence of this T cell receptor beta chain was determined in a study of regulatory T cells in long-lasting Graves disease. Overall study results and limits: TRBV28 was favored in persistent disease, as were TRBJ1-2 and TRBJ2-5. Lower TCR diversity was seen in persistent Graves' patients than in newly diagnosed ones.

About this clonotype itself: What it binds is not known.

Time point here: persistent/refractory GD, antithyroid drugs over 5 years with positive TRAb. After RNA was extracted from PBMCs, the TCR library was made from it. HTBI primers from iRepertoire and Arm-PCR of CDR3 regions yielded the TCR beta libraries. MiXCR was run by TCRdb on the multiplex PCR reads, yielding one entry per CDR3 protein. The table shows around 400,000 distinct CDR3 sequences, with about 21% occurring only once. This CDR3 region has 15 residues. Trimming left V 0 bases short and J 5 bases short, with 14 bases between. Per the germline V gene, CDR1 is MGHRA and CDR2 is YSYEKL. The sample here was peripheral blood mononuclear cells (PBMCs), taken when the disease was refractory, from a patient treated with antithyroid drugs. This clonotype was obtained from a female donor with Graves disease. V usage is TRBV4-1 and J usage is TRBJ2-7, with D tentatively TRBD2 (6 bases). The CDR3 loop is CASSQDHGRRDEQYF. CDR3 sequence (DNA): TGCGCCAGCAGCCAAGATCACGGGAGAAGGGACGAGCAGTACTTC.